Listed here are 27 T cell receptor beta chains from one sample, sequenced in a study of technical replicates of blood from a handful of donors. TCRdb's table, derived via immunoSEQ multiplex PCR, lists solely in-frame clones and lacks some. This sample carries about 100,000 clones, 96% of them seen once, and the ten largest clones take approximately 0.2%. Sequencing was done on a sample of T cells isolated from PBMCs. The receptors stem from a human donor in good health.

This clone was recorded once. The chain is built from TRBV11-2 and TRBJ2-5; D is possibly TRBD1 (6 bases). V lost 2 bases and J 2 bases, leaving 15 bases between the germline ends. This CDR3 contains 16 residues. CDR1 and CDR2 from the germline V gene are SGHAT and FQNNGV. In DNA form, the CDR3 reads TGTGCCAGCAGCTTATTTGCCGGGACACCGCAAGAGACCCAGTACTTC. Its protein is CASSLFAGTPQETQYF.

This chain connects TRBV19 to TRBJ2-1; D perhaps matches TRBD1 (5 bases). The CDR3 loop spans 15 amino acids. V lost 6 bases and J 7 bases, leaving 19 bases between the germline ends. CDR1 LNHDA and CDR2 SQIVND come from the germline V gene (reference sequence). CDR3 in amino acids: CASRGAVGSSNEQFF. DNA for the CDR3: TGTGCCAGTAGAGGGGCGGTGGGATCATCAAATGAGCAGTTCTTC.

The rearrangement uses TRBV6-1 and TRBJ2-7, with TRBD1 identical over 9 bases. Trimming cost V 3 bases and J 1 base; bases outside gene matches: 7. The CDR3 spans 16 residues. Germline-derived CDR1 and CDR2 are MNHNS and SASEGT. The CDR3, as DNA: TGTGCCAGCAGTGAGGCGGGGACAGGGCCGTCCTACGAGCAGTACTTC. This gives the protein CASSEAGTGPSYEQYF.

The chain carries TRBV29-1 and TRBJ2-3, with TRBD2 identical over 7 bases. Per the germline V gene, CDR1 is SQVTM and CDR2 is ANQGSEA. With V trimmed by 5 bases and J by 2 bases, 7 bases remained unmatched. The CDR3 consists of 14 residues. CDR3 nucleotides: TGCAGCGTTCCAAGAAGCGGGATCACAGATACGCAGTATTTT. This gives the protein CSVPRSGITDTQYF.

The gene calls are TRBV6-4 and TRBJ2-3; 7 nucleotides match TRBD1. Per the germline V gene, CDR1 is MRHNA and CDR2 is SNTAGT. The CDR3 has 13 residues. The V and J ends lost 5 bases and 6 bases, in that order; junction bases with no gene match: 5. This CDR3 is CASSSTGLDTQYF. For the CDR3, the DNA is TGTGCCAGCAGTTCGACAGGGCTTGATACGCAGTATTTT.

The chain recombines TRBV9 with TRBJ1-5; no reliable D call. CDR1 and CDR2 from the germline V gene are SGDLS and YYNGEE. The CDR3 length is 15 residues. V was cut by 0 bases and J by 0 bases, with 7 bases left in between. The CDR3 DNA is TGTGCCAGCAGCGTAGGCTCGAGTAGCAATCAGCCCCAGCATTTT. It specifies CASSVGSSSNQPQHF.

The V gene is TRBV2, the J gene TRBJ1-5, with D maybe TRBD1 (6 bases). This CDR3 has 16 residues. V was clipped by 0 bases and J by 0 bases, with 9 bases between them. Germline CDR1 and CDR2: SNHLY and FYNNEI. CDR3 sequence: CASSEAEQGSNQPQHF. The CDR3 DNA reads TGTGCCAGCAGTGAAGCCGAACAGGGTAGCAATCAGCCCCAGCATTTT.

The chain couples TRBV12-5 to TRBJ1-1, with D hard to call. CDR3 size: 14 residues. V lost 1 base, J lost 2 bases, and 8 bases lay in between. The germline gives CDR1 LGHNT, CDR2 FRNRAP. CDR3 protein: CASGLDGLNTEAFF. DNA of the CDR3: TGTGCTAGTGGTTTGGACGGTCTAAACACTGAAGCTTTCTTT.

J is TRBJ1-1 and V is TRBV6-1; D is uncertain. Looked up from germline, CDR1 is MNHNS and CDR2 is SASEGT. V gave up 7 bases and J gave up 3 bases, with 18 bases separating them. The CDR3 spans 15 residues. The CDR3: CASTDLLGLHTEAFF. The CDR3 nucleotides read TGTGCCAGCACCGACCTCTTGGGCCTACACACTGAAGCTTTCTTT.

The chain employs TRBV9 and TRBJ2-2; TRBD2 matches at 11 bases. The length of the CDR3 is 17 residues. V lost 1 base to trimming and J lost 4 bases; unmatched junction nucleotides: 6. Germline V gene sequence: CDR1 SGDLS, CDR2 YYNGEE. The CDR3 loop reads CASSVTFLAGGTGELFF. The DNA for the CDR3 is TGTGCCAGCAGCGTAACCTTCCTAGCGGGAGGCACCGGGGAGCTGTTTTTT. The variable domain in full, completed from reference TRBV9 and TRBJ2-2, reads DSGVTQTPKHLITATGQRVTLRCSPRSGDLSVYWYQQSLDQGLQFLIQYYNGEERAKGNILERFSAQQFPDLHSELNLSSLELGDSALYFCASSVTFLAGGTGELFFGEGSRLTVL.

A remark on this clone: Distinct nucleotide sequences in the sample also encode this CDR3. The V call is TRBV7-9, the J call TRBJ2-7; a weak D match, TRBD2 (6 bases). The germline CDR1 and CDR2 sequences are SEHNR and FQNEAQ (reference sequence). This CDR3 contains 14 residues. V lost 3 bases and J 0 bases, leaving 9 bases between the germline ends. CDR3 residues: CASSLVGGSYEQYF. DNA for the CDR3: TGTGCCAGCAGCTTGGTGGGGGGCTCCTACGAGCAGTACTTC.

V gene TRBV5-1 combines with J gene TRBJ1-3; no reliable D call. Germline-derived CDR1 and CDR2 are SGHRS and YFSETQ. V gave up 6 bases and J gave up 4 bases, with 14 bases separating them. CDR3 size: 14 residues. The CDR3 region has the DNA TGCGCCAGCACGCGTGGTGAACCCGGAAACACCATATATTTT. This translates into CASTRGEPGNTIYF.

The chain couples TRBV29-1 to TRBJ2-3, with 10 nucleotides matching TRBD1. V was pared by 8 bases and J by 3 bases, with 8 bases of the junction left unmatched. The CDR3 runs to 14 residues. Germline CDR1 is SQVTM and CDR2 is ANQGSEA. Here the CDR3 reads CSITDRGRTDTQYF. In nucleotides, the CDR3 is TGCAGCATAACTGACAGGGGGCGAACAGATACGCAGTATTTT.

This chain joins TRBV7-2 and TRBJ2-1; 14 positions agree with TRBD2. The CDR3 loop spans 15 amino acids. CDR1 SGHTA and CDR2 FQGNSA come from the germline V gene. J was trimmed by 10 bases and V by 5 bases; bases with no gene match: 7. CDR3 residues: CASSIGLAGGKEQFF. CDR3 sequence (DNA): TGTGCCAGCAGCATAGGACTAGCGGGAGGAAAGGAGCAGTTCTTC.

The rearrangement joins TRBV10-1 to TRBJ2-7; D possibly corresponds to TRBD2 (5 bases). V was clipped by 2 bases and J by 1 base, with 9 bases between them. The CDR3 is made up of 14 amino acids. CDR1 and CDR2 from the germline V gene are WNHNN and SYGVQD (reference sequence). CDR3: CASSEGRGSYEQYF. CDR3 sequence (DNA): TGCGCCAGCAGTGAGGGCAGAGGGTCCTACGAGCAGTACTTC.

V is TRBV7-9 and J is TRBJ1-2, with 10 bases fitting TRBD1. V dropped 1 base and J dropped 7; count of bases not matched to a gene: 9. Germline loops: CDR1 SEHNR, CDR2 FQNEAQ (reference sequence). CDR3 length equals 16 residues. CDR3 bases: TGTGCCAGCAGCTTAGTCGGGACAGGGGTGCTAGGTGGCTACACCTTC. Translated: CASSLVGTGVLGGYTF.

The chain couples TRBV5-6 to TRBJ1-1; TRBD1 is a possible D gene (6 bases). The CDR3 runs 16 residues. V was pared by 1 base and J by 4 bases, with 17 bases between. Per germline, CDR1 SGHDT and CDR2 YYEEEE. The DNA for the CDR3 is TGTGCCAGCAGCTTGTGGGATGGCAGGGGAGTCACTGAAGCTTTCTTT. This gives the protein CASSLWDGRGVTEAFF.

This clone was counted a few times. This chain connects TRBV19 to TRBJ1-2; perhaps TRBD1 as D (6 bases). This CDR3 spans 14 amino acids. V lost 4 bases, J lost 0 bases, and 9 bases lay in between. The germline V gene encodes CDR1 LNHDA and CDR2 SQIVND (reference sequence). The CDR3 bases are TGTGCCAGTAGTAGGACAGTTGCTAACTATGGCTACACCTTC. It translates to CASSRTVANYGYTF.

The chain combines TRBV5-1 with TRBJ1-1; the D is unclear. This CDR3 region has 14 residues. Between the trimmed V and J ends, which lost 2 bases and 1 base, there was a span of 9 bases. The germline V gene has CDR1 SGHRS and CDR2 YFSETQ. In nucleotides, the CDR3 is TGCGCCAGCAGCTTCGGGAGATCGAACACTGAAGCTTTCTTT. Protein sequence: CASSFGRSNTEAFF.

The CDR3 protein is CASMKAAATLSTDTQYF. The DNA for the CDR3 is TGTGCCAGTATGAAGGCGGCAGCAACCTTAAGCACAGATACGCAGTATTTT. The chain carries TRBV19 and TRBJ2-3, with D uncertain. The germline CDR1 and CDR2 sequences are LNHDA and SQIVND (reference sequence). The CDR3 runs to 17 residues. V lost 7 bases to trimming and J lost 0 bases, with 20 bases between them.

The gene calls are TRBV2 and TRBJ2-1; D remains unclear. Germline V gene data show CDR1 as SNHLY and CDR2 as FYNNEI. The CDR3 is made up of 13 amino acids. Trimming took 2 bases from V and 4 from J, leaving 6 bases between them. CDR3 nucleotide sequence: TGTGCCAGCAGTGAACGAGGATACAATGAGCAGTTCTTC. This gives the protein CASSERGYNEQFF.

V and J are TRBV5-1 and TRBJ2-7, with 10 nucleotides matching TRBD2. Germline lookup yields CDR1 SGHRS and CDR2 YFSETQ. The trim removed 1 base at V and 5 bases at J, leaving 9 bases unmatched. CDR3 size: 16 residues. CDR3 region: CASSLTPLAGVNEQYF. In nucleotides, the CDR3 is TGCGCCAGCAGCTTGACACCGCTAGCGGGAGTGAACGAGCAGTACTTC.

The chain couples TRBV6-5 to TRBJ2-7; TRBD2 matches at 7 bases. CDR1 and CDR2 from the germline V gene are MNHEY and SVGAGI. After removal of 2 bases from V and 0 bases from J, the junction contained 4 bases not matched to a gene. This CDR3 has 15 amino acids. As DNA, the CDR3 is TGTGCCAGCAGTTACGGGGGGGAAGGCTCCTACGAGCAGTACTTC. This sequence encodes CASSYGGEGSYEQYF.

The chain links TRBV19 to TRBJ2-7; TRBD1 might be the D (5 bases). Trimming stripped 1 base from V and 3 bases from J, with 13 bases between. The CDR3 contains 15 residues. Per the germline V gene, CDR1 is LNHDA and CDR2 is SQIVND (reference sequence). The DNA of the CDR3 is TGTGCCAGTAGTATAGGGTGGCAGGGCGACTACGAGCAGTACTTC. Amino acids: CASSIGWQGDYEQYF.

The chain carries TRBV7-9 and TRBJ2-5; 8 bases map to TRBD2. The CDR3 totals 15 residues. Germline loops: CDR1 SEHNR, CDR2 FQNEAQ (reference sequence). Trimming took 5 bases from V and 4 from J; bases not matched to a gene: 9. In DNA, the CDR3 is TGTGCCAGCAGCCCGGGGGGGAGCGGGGTAGAGACCCAGTACTTC. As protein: CASSPGGSGVETQYF.

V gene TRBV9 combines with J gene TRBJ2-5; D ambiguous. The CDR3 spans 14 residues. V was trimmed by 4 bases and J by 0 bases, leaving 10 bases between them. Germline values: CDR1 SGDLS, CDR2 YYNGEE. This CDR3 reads CASSPPVDQETQYF. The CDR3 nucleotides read TGTGCCAGCAGCCCTCCCGTCGACCAAGAGACCCAGTACTTC.

DNA for the CDR3: TGTGCCAGCAGTTCCCAACTAGACCACCAAGAGACCCAGTACTTC. Amino acids: CASSSQLDHQETQYF. The chain combines TRBV27 with TRBJ2-5; D perhaps matches TRBD2 (5 bases). V was cut by 4 bases and J by 0 bases, with 12 bases left in between. The CDR3 sequence is 15 residues long. Germline assignment: CDR1 MNHEY and CDR2 SMNVEV (reference sequence).